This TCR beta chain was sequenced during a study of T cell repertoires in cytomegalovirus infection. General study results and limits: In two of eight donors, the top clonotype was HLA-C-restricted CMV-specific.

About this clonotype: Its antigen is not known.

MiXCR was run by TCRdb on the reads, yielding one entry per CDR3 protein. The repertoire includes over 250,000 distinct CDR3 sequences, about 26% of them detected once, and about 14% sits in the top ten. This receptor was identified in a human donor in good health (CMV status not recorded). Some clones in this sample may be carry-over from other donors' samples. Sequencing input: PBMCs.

CDR3 protein: CASSLQGWVATQYF. CDR3 nucleotide sequence: TGTGCCAGCAGTCTACAGGGTTGGGTCGCGACCCAGTACTTC. This chain connects TRBV12-3 or TRBV12-4 to TRBJ2-5, with D possibly matching TRBD1 (6 bases). Trimming removed 5 bases at V and 7 bases at J, with 17 bases between. The CDR3 length is 14 residues.